A selection of T cell receptor beta chains follows, all from one sample in a study of CD8 T cells in ankylosing spondylitis. Using its own MiXCR run on the 5' RACE reads, TCRdb lists one record per CDR3 protein. Seen here are hundreds of thousands of distinct CDR3 sequences, more than 20% observed once, and the top ten hold about an eighth. The sample was blood, either unsorted or a sorted T cell fraction (not recorded which). These receptor sequences come from a male donor with ankylosing spondylitis or in good health (not recorded which). The CDR3 runs from the conserved cysteine through the conserved F or W. The D gene is left open where the match is weak. Clone size is shown for a subset of rows, as once, few, many or a class of expanded clone.

d_gene: .; j_gene: TRBJ2-1; v_gene: TRBV3-1; len: 16; abundance: .; CDR3aa: CASSQDTSGSYNEQFF; CDR3nt: TGTGCCAGCAGCCAAGATACCAGCGGATCCTACAATGAGCAGTTCTTC
d_gene: .; j_gene: TRBJ1-3; v_gene: TRBV6-5; len: 18; abundance: few; CDR3aa: CASSYSNPGAYSGNTIYF; CDR3nt: TGTGCCAGCAGTTACTCGAACCCCGGGGCCTACTCTGGAAACACCATATATTTT
d_gene: .; j_gene: TRBJ2-7; v_gene: TRBV30; len: 13; abundance: .; CDR3aa: CAWSVSWGTEQYF; CDR3nt: TGTGCCTGGAGTGTGTCCTGGGGGACAGAGCAGTACTTC
d_gene: .; j_gene: TRBJ2-1; v_gene: TRBV24-1; len: 15; abundance: .; CDR3aa: CATSDFLDIYNEQFF; CDR3nt: TGTGCCACCAGTGATTTCTTGGACATCTACAATGAGCAGTTCTTC
d_gene: .; j_gene: TRBJ2-1; v_gene: TRBV2; len: 15; abundance: .; CDR3aa: CASMGMTTLHNEQFF; CDR3nt: TGTGCCAGCATGGGGATGACGACGTTACACAATGAGCAGTTCTTC
d_gene: .; j_gene: TRBJ2-1; v_gene: TRBV20-1; len: 11; abundance: few; CDR3aa: CSARRADEQFF; CDR3nt: TGCAGTGCGAGACGGGCCGATGAGCAGTTCTTC
d_gene: TRBD1; j_gene: TRBJ2-7; v_gene: TRBV25-1; len: 16; abundance: .; CDR3aa: CASSDPTPGGKYEQYF; CDR3nt: TGTGCCAGCAGTGACCCAACGCCAGGGGGCAAGTACGAGCAGTACTTC
d_gene: TRBD1; j_gene: TRBJ1-2; v_gene: TRBV12-3/TRBV12-4; len: 12; abundance: few; CDR3aa: CASSLEGAHYTF; CDR3nt: TGTGCCAGCAGTTTAGAGGGGGCGCATTACACCTTC
d_gene: TRBD1; j_gene: TRBJ2-1; v_gene: TRBV6-5; len: 15; abundance: few; CDR3aa: CASSYSGQGWNEQFF; CDR3nt: TGTGCCAGCAGTTACTCGGGACAGGGTTGGAATGAGCAGTTCTTC
d_gene: .; j_gene: TRBJ2-5; v_gene: TRBV12-3/TRBV12-4; len: 14; abundance: few; CDR3aa: CASSLTVTEETQYF; CDR3nt: TGTGCCAGCAGTTTAACTGTGACAGAAGAGACCCAGTACTTC
d_gene: .; j_gene: TRBJ2-3; v_gene: TRBV29-1; len: 14; abundance: few; CDR3aa: CSVLAGAVTDTQYF; CDR3nt: TGCAGCGTTCTCGCGGGGGCAGTCACAGATACGCAGTATTTT
d_gene: TRBD1; j_gene: TRBJ1-4; v_gene: TRBV6-5; len: 15; abundance: few; CDR3aa: CASSYSGTGGEKLFF; CDR3nt: TGTGCCAGCAGTTACTCCGGGACAGGGGGCGAAAAACTGTTTTTT
d_gene: TRBD2; j_gene: TRBJ2-7; v_gene: TRBV7-2; len: 14; abundance: .; CDR3aa: CASTASGGPWEQYF; CDR3nt: TGTGCCAGCACCGCTAGCGGGGGGCCTTGGGAGCAGTACTTC
d_gene: .; j_gene: TRBJ2-2; v_gene: TRBV28; len: 16; abundance: .; CDR3aa: CASSSTLIPLTGELFF; CDR3nt: TGTGCCAGCAGTTCTACCCTAATCCCGTTGACCGGGGAGCTGTTTTTT
d_gene: TRBD2; j_gene: TRBJ2-7; v_gene: TRBV29-1; len: 12; abundance: few; CDR3aa: CSAGLADYEQYF; CDR3nt: TGCAGCGCTGGACTAGCGGACTACGAGCAGTACTTC
d_gene: .; j_gene: TRBJ2-1; v_gene: TRBV7-9; len: 15; abundance: once; CDR3aa: CTSSLVGPSGNEQFF; CDR3nt: TGTACCAGCAGCTTAGTTGGTCCCTCAGGGAATGAGCAGTTCTTC
d_gene: .; j_gene: TRBJ2-7; v_gene: TRBV4-2; len: 15; abundance: few; CDR3aa: CASSQDRGAAYEQYF; CDR3nt: TGTGCCAGCAGCCAAGATCGGGGCGCCGCCTACGAGCAGTACTTC
d_gene: .; j_gene: TRBJ2-7; v_gene: TRBV7-9; len: 16; abundance: .; CDR3aa: CASSSSTGRLSYEQYF; CDR3nt: TGTGCCAGCAGCTCGTCAACAGGGCGCCTCTCCTACGAGCAGTACTTC
d_gene: TRBD2; j_gene: TRBJ2-3; v_gene: TRBV5-4; len: 14; abundance: .; CDR3aa: CAPGTSGGADTQYF; CDR3nt: TGTGCCCCCGGGACTAGCGGGGGGGCAGATACGCAGTATTTT